This T cell receptor (beta chain) was identified during a study of cytotoxic CD8 clonotypes in ibrutinib-treated CLL. Study at large: For this cohort, patients were ten to twelve relapsed/refractory and approximately 15 treatment-naive, while fewer than 18 were IGHV unmutated. General study results and limits: Samples from sustained-remission and progressing patients were taken at different times. Higher clonality was seen at ibrutinib response and a return toward baseline at progression.

Only in-frame clones appear in the TCRdb table, and some are missing; sequencing was by immunoSEQ multiplex PCR. The sample has 130,000 to 150,000 clones, around 80% seen once. This CDR3 is 15 amino acids long. This clone was observed a few times. No antigen is known for it. This chain uses TRBV21-1 with TRBJ1-1; TRBD1 was called by the table and not checked on the DNA. TRBV21-1 is marked as a pseudogene. The sequenced sample was PBMCs, obtained after 12 months of ibrutinib treatment. The origin of this receptor is a human donor with chronic lymphocytic leukemia. The CDR3: CASSRETGANTEAFF. The CDR3 DNA is TGTGCCAGCAGCAGAGAGACAGGAGCTAACACTGAAGCTTTCTTT.